The 28 T cell receptor beta chains given below trace back to one sample, sequenced in a study of blood T cell repertoires in COVID-19. Assay: immunoSEQ multiplex PCR; the TCRdb copy retains only in-frame clones and omits some. The table shows about 280,000 clones, with almost 90% occurring only once. Sequencing was performed on peripheral blood. The receptors derive from a young woman with COVID-19, enrolled during active disease.

The rearrangement joins TRBV20-1 to TRBJ2-7; no firm D call. Trimming took off 7 bases at V and 5 bases at J, with 12 bases between the two ends. Germline CDR1 is DFQATT and CDR2 is SNEGSKA (reference sequence). The CDR3 covers 11 residues. CDR3 amino acids: CSGAFSHEQYF. CDR3 nucleotide sequence: TGCAGTGGGGCCTTTTCCCACGAGCAGTACTTC.

The chain is built from TRBV6-5 and TRBJ2-5; D remains ambiguous. This CDR3 contains 14 residues. V was cut by 0 bases and J by 5 bases, with 10 bases left in between. Germline assignment: CDR1 MNHEY and CDR2 SVGAGI. The CDR3 spells CASSYSRARETQYF. In DNA, the CDR3 is TGTGCCAGCAGTTACTCGAGAGCCCGGGAGACCCAGTACTTC.

The V call is TRBV5-6, the J call TRBJ2-7; 11 bases agree with TRBD2. From germline, CDR1 is SGHDT and CDR2 YYEEEE. V lost 3 bases to trimming and J lost 4 bases; unmatched junction nucleotides: 6. The CDR3 loop spans 15 amino acids. CDR3 sequence (DNA): TGTGCCAGCAGCTCAATACTAGCGGGAGATTACGAGCAGTACTTC. It codes for CASSSILAGDYEQYF.

This chain links TRBV3-1 (or the pseudogene TRBV3-2) with TRBJ2-2, with 8 bases that match TRBD2. V dropped 1 base and J dropped 5; count of bases not matched to a gene: 6. Germline CDR1 LGHDT, CDR2 YNNKEL (reference sequence). The CDR3 is made up of 16 amino acids. The CDR3 DNA reads TGTGCCAGCAGCCAAGTGGCCGGGAGGGGAACCGGGGAGCTGTTTTTT. It codes for CASSQVAGRGTGELFF.

The chain has TRBV27 and TRBJ2-6; D might be TRBD2 (6 bases). CDR3 length: 17 residues. Looked up from germline, CDR1 is MNHEY and CDR2 is SMNVEV (reference sequence). V shed 3 bases and J shed 0 bases, with 12 bases lying between them. The CDR3 protein is CASSFGTLVSGANVLTF. DNA of the CDR3: TGTGCCAGCAGTTTTGGGACTCTTGTCTCTGGGGCCAACGTCCTGACTTTC. The whole variable domain, remainder taken from reference TRBV27 and TRBJ2-6, is EAQVTQNPRYLITVTGKKLTVTCSQNMNHEYMSWYRQDPGLGLRQIYYSMNVEVTDKGDVPEGYKVSRKEKRNFPLILESPSPNQTSLYFCASSFGTLVSGANVLTFGAGSRLTVL.

In regard to this clone: This sample also contains other DNA sequences that code for the same CDR3. V usage is TRBV29-1 and J usage is TRBJ2-5, with 8 bases fitting TRBD1. The germline CDR1 and CDR2 sequences are SQVTM and ANQGSEA. The CDR3 runs 12 residues. Trimming took 1 base from V and 5 from J; bases not matched to a gene: 0. DNA of the CDR3: TGCAGCGTTGAAGGACAGGGGGAGACCCAGTACTTC. Amino acids: CSVEGQGETQYF.

The chain links TRBV12-3 or TRBV12-4 to TRBJ1-5; D uncertain. The CDR3 runs to 13 residues. Deletions cut 6 bases from V and 4 bases from J, with 10 bases between. This chain's CDR3 is CASRPDGNQPQHF. CDR3 in DNA: TGTGCCAGCAGGCCCGACGGGAATCAGCCCCAGCATTTT.

The J gene is TRBJ2-7, the V gene TRBV6-1, with D maybe TRBD1 (5 bases). The germline gives CDR1 MNHNS, CDR2 SASEGT. This CDR3 has 16 amino acids. Trimming took off 3 bases at V and 5 bases at J, with 20 bases between the two ends. The CDR3 sequence is CASSDLSAGKVHEQYF. The CDR3 bases are TGTGCCAGCAGTGACCTCTCGGCAGGGAAGGTCCACGAGCAGTACTTC.

This sequence joins TRBV11-2 and TRBJ1-1; 7 bases are a match to TRBD1. The junction had 7 bases not matched to a gene; V was cut back by 5 bases and J by 4 bases. The length of the CDR3 is 14 residues. The germline V gene has CDR1 SGHAT and CDR2 FQNNGV. The CDR3 sequence: CASSTTGLVTEAFF. The CDR3 DNA is TGTGCCAGCAGCACGACAGGGTTAGTCACTGAAGCTTTCTTT.

This clone was observed a single time. The CDR3, as DNA: TGTGCCAGCAGCCACGCAGGCGGGGAAGCTTTCTTT. Protein sequence: CASSHAGGEAFF. The V gene is TRBV3-1 (or the pseudogene TRBV3-2), the J gene TRBJ1-1; no clear D gene. This CDR3 is built from 12 residues. Germline CDR1 is LGHDT and CDR2 is YNNKEL (reference sequence). V lost 3 bases and J lost 8, with 10 bases in between.

This chain links TRBV4-1 with TRBJ1-5, with TRBD1 identical over 9 bases. CDR1 MGHRA and CDR2 YSYEKL come from the germline V gene. This CDR3 has 16 amino acids. V lost 2 bases, J lost 2 bases, and 4 bases stayed unmatched. The DNA of the CDR3 is TGCGCCAGCAGCCAAAGGGACAGGGTGGGCAATCAGCCCCAGCATTTT. Translated, it gives CASSQRDRVGNQPQHF.

The chain links TRBV19 to TRBJ2-7; 9 nucleotides match TRBD1. The V gene's germline CDR1 is LNHDA and CDR2 SQIVND (reference sequence). CDR3 length: 13 residues. Unmatched junction bases numbered 5, after V lost 4 bases and J lost 7 bases. The CDR3: CASSTDRGTEQYF. The CDR3 region has the DNA TGTGCCAGTAGTACGGACAGGGGAACTGAGCAGTACTTC.

For the CDR3, the DNA is TGTGCCAGCAGTTTAAGGGGCCTAGGGAGGAATGAGCAGTTCTTC. Its translation: CASSLRGLGRNEQFF. The V call is TRBV28, the J call TRBJ2-1, with a possible D match to TRBD2 (6 bases). CDR3 length: 15 amino acids. The ends were cut back, 2 bases at V and 7 bases at J, with 15 bases in the middle. The germline V gene encodes CDR1 MDHEN and CDR2 SYDVKM.

This clone was recorded once. The J gene is TRBJ2-3, the V gene TRBV27; 7 nucleotides agree with TRBD2. The CDR3 length is 19 residues. The ends lost 1 base at V and 0 bases at J; junction bases unmatched: 13. Per the germline V gene, CDR1 is MNHEY and CDR2 is SMNVEV (reference sequence). The CDR3, as DNA: TGTGCCAGCAGTTTATGGCGACACTCTAGCGGTACGAGCACAGATACGCAGTATTTT. It specifies CASSLWRHSSGTSTDTQYF.

The chain joins TRBV6-2 or TRBV6-3 to TRBJ2-7; D perhaps matches TRBD2 (7 bases). This CDR3 region has 13 residues. V lost 2 bases to trimming and J lost 6 bases, with 11 bases between them. Germline V CDR1 and CDR2: MNHEY, SVGEGT. The CDR3 DNA reads as TGTGCCAGCAGTTACGTGGGAGGGGGCGAGCAGTACTTC. Protein product: CASSYVGGGEQYF.

The rearrangement links TRBV19 to TRBJ2-1; a weak D match, TRBD2 (5 bases). V shed 4 bases and J shed 4 bases, with 17 bases lying between them. Germline CDR1 LNHDA, CDR2 SQIVND (reference sequence). This CDR3 region has 16 residues. The CDR3 loop is CASSNIGKLAYNEQFF. CDR3 coding DNA: TGTGCCAGTAGTAACATCGGGAAACTCGCGTACAATGAGCAGTTCTTC.

This chain connects TRBV19 to TRBJ2-2; D not resolved. Germline CDR1 and CDR2: LNHDA and SQIVND (reference sequence). CDR3 length equals 14 residues. V was shortened by 5 bases and J by 1 base, with 8 bases between the two germline ends. CDR3 residues: CASSSSGNTGELFF. CDR3 coding DNA: TGTGCCAGTAGTTCATCAGGGAACACCGGGGAGCTGTTTTTT.

This chain links TRBV2 with TRBJ2-5, with D perhaps matching TRBD2 (5 bases). The CDR3 sequence is 14 residues long. Trimming cost V 1 base and J 2 bases, with 8 bases left between them. The V gene's germline CDR1 is SNHLY and CDR2 FYNNEI. CDR3 in amino acids: CASSEGRAQETQYF. The CDR3, as DNA: TGTGCCAGCAGTGAAGGGCGGGCTCAAGAGACCCAGTACTTC.

V is TRBV6-5 and J is TRBJ2-5; 10 bases line up with TRBD2. The CDR3 covers 15 residues. Unmatched junction bases numbered 4, after V lost 2 bases and J lost 4 bases. Looked up from germline, CDR1 is MNHEY and CDR2 is SVGAGI. CDR3 residues: CASSYASGRGETQYF. The CDR3 nucleotides are TGTGCCAGCAGTTACGCTAGCGGGAGAGGAGAGACCCAGTACTTC.

J is TRBJ2-7 and V is TRBV29-1; 8 nucleotides line up with TRBD1. J was trimmed by 0 bases and V by 6 bases; bases with no gene match: 1. This CDR3 spans 12 amino acids. CDR1 is SQVTM, CDR2 ANQGSEA, per germline. The CDR3, as DNA: TGCAGCGTGACAGGGGCCTCCTACGAGCAGTACTTC. It encodes CSVTGASYEQYF.

The chain carries TRBV6-2 or TRBV6-3 and TRBJ2-7, with 8 nucleotides matching TRBD1. V shed 0 bases and J 5 bases; nucleotides not matched to a gene: 9. Germline lookup yields CDR1 MNHEY and CDR2 SVGEGT. The length of the CDR3 is 16 residues. As DNA, the CDR3 is TGTGCCAGCAGTTACTCCGGGGACAGGCCATCCGACGAGCAGTACTTC. This gives the protein CASSYSGDRPSDEQYF.

The gene calls are TRBV6-5 and TRBJ1-1; the D is unclear. V lost 3 bases to trimming and J lost 3 bases, with 11 bases between them. Looked up from germline, CDR1 is MNHEY and CDR2 is SVGAGI. The CDR3 spans 14 residues. This CDR3 is CASSYRSGDTEAFF. The DNA of the CDR3 is TGTGCCAGCAGTTATCGGTCCGGGGACACTGAAGCTTTCTTT.

The chain employs TRBV27 and TRBJ2-5, with D perhaps matching TRBD1 (6 bases). Germline V gives CDR1 MNHEY, CDR2 SMNVEV (reference sequence). The CDR3 length is 13 residues. V lost 8 bases, J lost 5 bases, and 15 bases lay in between. The CDR3 nucleotides read TGTGCCAGCCGCTCGACAGGACGGGAGACCCAGTACTTC. This codes for CASRSTGRETQYF.

The chain joins TRBV30 to TRBJ1-6; TRBD1 agrees at 8 bases. Germline values: CDR1 GTSNPN, CDR2 SVGIG (reference sequence). The CDR3 is 14 residues long. J lost 14 bases, V lost 1 base, and 10 bases had no gene match. CDR3 in amino acids: CAWSAGQGVISLHF. CDR3 bases: TGTGCCTGGAGTGCCGGACAGGGCGTAATATCCCTCCACTTT. Supplemented by reference TRBV30 and TRBJ1-6, the full variable domain reads SQTIHQWPATLVQPVGSPLSLECTVEGTSNPNLYWYRQAAGRGLQLLFYSVGIGQISSEVPQNLSASRPQDRQFILSSKKLLLSDSGFYLCAWSAGQGVISLHFGNGTRLTVT.

The chain links TRBV11-2 to TRBJ2-1; D is unresolved. Trimming left V 11 bases short and J 4 bases short, with 12 bases between. Germline V gives CDR1 SGHAT, CDR2 FQNNGV. The CDR3 is made up of 12 amino acids. The CDR3 bases are TGTGCCGGCTCTAAGACTTACAATGAGCAGTTCTTC. Its protein is CAGSKTYNEQFF.

This chain joins TRBV6-2 or TRBV6-3 and TRBJ2-7; D is possibly TRBD2 (5 bases). V lost 0 bases to trimming and J lost 2 bases, with 11 bases between them. The CDR3 runs to 15 residues. Per germline, CDR1 MNHEY and CDR2 SVGEGT. The CDR3 coding sequence is TGTGCCAGCAGTTACTCAGCGGCCTACCCCTACGAGCAGTACTTC. This encodes CASSYSAAYPYEQYF.

The chain joins TRBV4-3 to TRBJ2-7; TRBD1 matches at 10 bases. J was trimmed by 2 bases and V by 3 bases; bases with no gene match: 4. Per germline, CDR1 LGHNA and CDR2 YSLEER. The CDR3 extends over 15 amino acids. The CDR3 DNA reads as TGCGCCAGCAGCCATGACGGACAGGGGGCCTACGAGCAGTACTTC. Translation: CASSHDGQGAYEQYF.

The chain links TRBV28 to TRBJ2-6; D might be TRBD1 (6 bases). CDR1 and CDR2 from the germline V gene are MDHEN and SYDVKM. V was cut by 6 bases and J by 0 bases, with 12 bases left in between. The CDR3 has 16 amino acids. The CDR3 reads CASRSETGSGANVLTF. CDR3 DNA sequence: TGTGCCAGCAGGTCCGAGACAGGCTCTGGGGCCAACGTCCTGACTTTC.